Shown below are 4 T cell receptor beta chains from a single sample sequenced in a study of metastatic and nonmetastatic thyroid tumors. Patients were all untreated before their thyroid surgery. TCRdb reprocessed the PCR reads using MiXCR. The sample contains about 25,000 clones, approximately 20% of which appear only once. Sequenced input: blood. These receptor sequences come from a female donor with papillary thyroid cancer or a benign thyroid nodule (not recorded which). Some clones in this sample may be carry-over from other donors' samples.

Many counts were recorded for this clone. The chain recombines TRBV24-1 with TRBJ2-7; 7 bases align to TRBD1. In germline, CDR1 is KGHDR, CDR2 SFDVKD. V gave up 2 bases and J gave up 3 bases; unmatched junction bases: 3. This CDR3 has 14 residues. The CDR3 region has the DNA TGTGCCACCAGTGATTCTACAGGGGACTACGAGCAGTACTTC. It codes for CATSDSTGDYEQYF.

This clone showed up many times. The chain links TRBV20-1 to TRBJ1-2, with a tentative D call TRBD1 (5 bases). The CDR3 extends over 14 amino acids. Between the trimmed V and J ends, which lost 3 bases and 7 bases, there was a span of 18 bases. Germline V gene data show CDR1 as DFQATT and CDR2 as SNEGSKA (reference sequence). CDR3 sequence reads: CSARPLGTNSGYTF. The CDR3 region has the DNA TGCAGTGCTAGGCCCCTGGGGACTAATAGTGGCTACACCTTC.

A remark on this clone: One end of the junction does not line up with germline, which may come from a read error. V gene TRBV20-1 combines with J gene TRBJ2-2; 10 bases are shared with TRBD2. Per the germline V gene, CDR1 is DFQATT and CDR2 is SNEGSKA (reference sequence). The CDR3 loop spans 14 amino acids. Here the CDR3 DNA reads TGCAGTGCTGCTAGCGGGAGTGGTACCGCGGAGATGTTTTTT. Translated: CSAASGSGTAEMFF.

This CDR3 reads CASSLRVAGTDTQYF. In DNA, the CDR3 is TGTGCCAGCAGCTTAAGGGTGGCGGGTACAGATACGCAGTATTTT. V and J are TRBV7-3 and TRBJ2-3, with a weak D call TRBD2 (5 bases). This CDR3 region has 15 residues. The V gene lost 1 base and the J gene lost 3 bases, with 11 bases spanning the gap. Germline CDR1 SGHTA, CDR2 FQGTGA.